These T cell receptor beta chains were read from a single sample in a study of T cell responses to AZD1222 COVID-19 vaccine. Profiled with immunoSEQ multiplex PCR; TCRdb holds only in-frame clones, not every one. The profile shows around 200,000 clones, roughly 88% of them singletons. The starting material was peripheral blood, obtained on day 0 of AZD1222 vaccination. The receptors stem from an adult in good health. CDR3s include the opening cysteine and the closing phenylalanine or tryptophan. The D gene is left open where the match is weak. Not all rows give a size; the values are once, few, many and, for expanded clones, a class.

>NA|TRBV21-1|once|TRBJ2-1
CASSKRRNGPYNEQFF
TGTGCCAGCAGCAAGAGGCGGAACGGGCCCTACAATGAGCAGTTCTTC
>NA|TRBV20-1|NA|TRBJ2-7
CSAPRGYEQYF
TGCAGTGCTCCCAGGGGCTACGAGCAGTACTTC
>TRBD1|TRBV5-7|NA|TRBJ2-1
CASSSSTGKSYNEQFF
TGTGCCAGCAGTTCCTCGACAGGGAAGTCCTACAATGAGCAGTTCTTC
>TRBD2|TRBV9|NA|TRBJ2-2
CASSKRAGLNTGELFF
TGTGCCAGCAGCAAGAGAGCGGGGTTGAACACCGGGGAGCTGTTTTTT
>TRBD1|TRBV9|NA|TRBJ2-1
CASSPTTGGGFDSYNEQFF
TGTGCCAGCAGCCCGACGACAGGGGGGGGTTTTGACTCCTACAATGAGCAGTTCTTC
>NA|TRBV7-3|NA|TRBJ1-6
CASSLTLAVPSPLHF
TGTGCCAGCAGCTTAACGTTGGCAGTACCTTCACCCCTCCACTTT
>TRBD1|TRBV28|once|TRBJ1-5
CASSFPGQGYQPQHF
TGTGCCAGCAGTTTCCCCGGACAGGGCTATCAGCCCCAGCATTTT
>NA|TRBV5-5|many|TRBJ1-6
CASSLIDGSSYNSPLHF
TGTGCCAGCAGCTTGATTGACGGGAGCTCCTATAATTCACCCCTCCACTTT
>TRBD1|TRBV5-3|NA|TRBJ1-1
CARSLPTGSTEAFF
TGTGCCAGAAGCCTTCCGACAGGGTCCACTGAAGCTTTCTTT
>NA|TRBV9|NA|TRBJ1-6
CASSVGDGGNSPLHF
TGTGCCAGCAGCGTAGGGGACGGAGGGAATTCACCCCTCCACTTT
>NA|TRBV24-1|few|TRBJ2-5
CATSGGGETQYF
TGTGCCACCTCTGGAGGGGGAGAGACCCAGTACTTC
>NA|TRBV30|NA|TRBJ2-5
CAWSVRVGETQYF
TGTGCCTGGAGTGTCAGGGTTGGGGAGACCCAGTACTTC
>NA|TRBV6-1|once|TRBJ1-1
CASSEEREAFF
TGTGCCAGCAGTGAAGAGAGAGAAGCTTTCTTT
>TRBD1|TRBV2|NA|TRBJ1-1
CASTPGPGGTEAFF
TGTGCCAGCACTCCTGGGCCAGGGGGCACTGAAGCTTTCTTT
>TRBD2|TRBV9|NA|TRBJ2-5
CASSVQGGGETQYF
TGTGCCAGCAGCGTCCAGGGCGGGGGGGAGACCCAGTACTTC
>NA|TRBV5-8|NA|TRBJ2-1
CASSRDRYNEQFF
TGTGCCAGCAGCCGCGACCGCTACAATGAGCAGTTCTTC
>TRBD1|TRBV6-1|NA|TRBJ1-3
CASSEAPDRSGNTIYF
TGTGCCAGCAGTGAAGCACCGGACAGGTCGGGGAACACCATATATTTT
>NA|TRBV27|NA|TRBJ2-5
CASSLSRESQETQYF
TGTGCCAGCAGTTTATCGAGGGAGTCCCAAGAGACCCAGTACTTC
>NA|TRBV6-6|NA|TRBJ1-5
CASILSSSISNQPQHF
TGTGCCAGCATCCTATCCTCCTCCATTAGCAATCAGCCCCAGCATTTT
>TRBD1|TRBV12-3/TRBV12-4|NA|TRBJ2-7
CASTGQGGYEQYF
TGTGCCAGCACCGGACAGGGGGGCTACGAGCAGTACTTC
>NA|TRBV7-9|NA|TRBJ1-4
CASSLNPIIEKLFF
TGTGCCAGCAGCTTAAATCCGATAATTGAAAAACTGTTTTTT
>NA|TRBV28|NA|TRBJ1-6
CASSLGTFAPLHF
TGTGCCAGCAGTTTAGGAACCTTTGCACCCCTCCACTTT
>TRBD2|TRBV7-2|NA|TRBJ2-7
CASSLAGGSWYEQYF
TGTGCCAGCAGCTTAGCGGGAGGGAGCTGGTACGAGCAGTACTTC
>TRBD1|TRBV27|NA|TRBJ1-2
CASSWKDRGGDGYTF
TGTGCCAGCAGTTGGAAGGACAGGGGGGGGGATGGCTACACCTTC
>NA|TRBV18|NA|TRBJ1-1
CASSPASSTEAFF
TGTGCCAGCTCCCCAGCCTCGAGCACTGAAGCTTTCTTT
>TRBD1|TRBV4-3|NA|TRBJ1-5
CASSQDRGLNQPQHF
TGCGCCAGCAGCCAAGACAGGGGGCTCAATCAGCCCCAGCATTTT
>NA|TRBV24-1|NA|TRBJ1-2
CATSSGSANYGYTF
TGTGCCACCAGCTCAGGGAGCGCTAACTATGGCTACACCTTC
>TRBD2|TRBV3-1/TRBV3-2|NA|TRBJ2-5
CASSRWDWERGETQYF
TGTGCCAGCAGCCGATGGGACTGGGAGCGGGGAGAGACCCAGTACTTC
>TRBD1|TRBV6-5|once|TRBJ2-5
CASSYLQGAGETQYF
TGTGCCAGCAGTTACCTACAGGGGGCTGGGGAGACCCAGTACTTC
>TRBD1|TRBV15|NA|TRBJ1-2
CATSRDLRVGTGGGYTF
TGTGCCACCAGCAGAGATCTGCGAGTTGGGACAGGGGGTGGCTACACCTTC
>NA|TRBV23-1|NA|TRBJ1-5
CASTPRRVYKHF
TGCGCCAGCACTCCCCGTCGCGTATATAAACATTTT
>NA|TRBV4-1|NA|TRBJ1-1
CASSHGRALGTEAFF
TGCGCCAGCAGCCACGGCCGGGCCTTGGGCACTGAAGCTTTCTTT
>NA|TRBV9|once|TRBJ2-1
CASSPSQGGAGEQFF
TGTGCCAGCAGCCCCTCCCAGGGGGGGGCAGGGGAGCAGTTCTTC
>NA|TRBV3-1/TRBV3-2|few|TRBJ1-1
CASSPRLHTEAFF
TGTGCCAGCAGCCCCAGATTACACACTGAAGCTTTCTTT
>TRBD1|TRBV19|NA|TRBJ2-7
CASSDPGQGSFYEQYF
TGTGCCAGTAGTGATCCGGGACAGGGCTCCTTCTACGAGCAGTACTTC
>NA|TRBV5-1|NA|TRBJ2-3
CASSLGSTTGADTQYF
TGCGCCAGCAGCTTGGGCTCTACCACGGGGGCAGATACGCAGTATTTT
>NA|TRBV19|NA|TRBJ1-5
CASSPGAGGRQQPQHF
TGTGCCAGTAGTCCCGGTGCGGGCGGGAGGCAACAGCCCCAGCATTTT
>TRBD2|TRBV6-5|few|TRBJ2-7
CASSPLAGDSYEQYF
TGTGCCAGCAGCCCGCTAGCGGGAGACTCCTACGAGCAGTACTTC
>NA|TRBV12-3/TRBV12-4|NA|TRBJ1-2
CASTPQGNYGYTF
TGTGCCAGCACCCCCCAGGGTAACTATGGCTACACCTTC
>NA|TRBV6-2/TRBV6-3|NA|TRBJ1-6
CASSYLGGAGNSPLHF
TGTGCCAGCAGTTACCTAGGTGGGGCTGGGAATTCACCCCTCCACTTT
>NA|TRBV10-2|NA|TRBJ1-2
CASQPRDTLYGYTF
TGCGCCAGCCAACCCCGGGACACCCTCTATGGCTACACCTTC
>NA|TRBV6-1|NA|TRBJ1-4
CASSEMSANEKLFF
TGTGCCAGCAGTGAGATGTCAGCTAATGAAAAACTGTTTTTT
>NA|TRBV2|NA|TRBJ2-6
CASNREANVLTF
TGTGCCAGCAACAGGGAAGCCAACGTCCTGACTTTC
>TRBD1|TRBV5-1|NA|TRBJ1-3
CASSSLESTGGLGNTIYF
TGCGCCAGCAGCTCCCTTGAATCGACAGGGGGCTTGGGAAACACCATATATTTT
>TRBD1|TRBV7-2|NA|TRBJ2-1
CASSLGQEPNEQFF
TGTGCCAGCAGCTTGGGACAGGAACCCAATGAGCAGTTCTTC
>NA|TRBV4-1|NA|TRBJ2-7
CASSQDSGVSYEQYF
TGCGCCAGCAGCCAAGATTCGGGGGTTTCCTACGAGCAGTACTTC
>TRBD1|TRBV28|NA|TRBJ1-2
CASSFIGQGAYGYTF
TGTGCCAGCAGTTTTATAGGACAGGGGGCCTATGGCTACACCTTC
>NA|TRBV18|NA|TRBJ2-1
CASSPPRTSGPSYNEQFF
TGTGCCAGCTCACCCCCGAGGACAAGCGGGCCTTCCTACAATGAGCAGTTCTTC
>NA|TRBV9|NA|TRBJ2-2
CASSVDFYTGELFF
TGTGCCAGCAGCGTTGACTTCTACACCGGGGAGCTGTTTTTT
>NA|TRBV5-1|once|TRBJ1-6
CASRGAVSYNSPLHF
TGCGCCAGTCGCGGTGCTGTCTCCTATAATTCACCCCTCCACTTT
>NA|TRBV2|NA|TRBJ1-2
CASSEALTPLYGYTF
TGTGCCAGCAGTGAAGCGCTAACACCCCTTTATGGCTACACCTTC
>NA|TRBV24-1|NA|TRBJ2-7
CATSDLLQQYF
TGTGCCACCAGTGATCTTCTACAGCAGTACTTC
>TRBD1|TRBV25-1|NA|TRBJ2-7
CASSGSGTAYEQYF
TGTGCCAGCAGTGGCTCCGGGACAGCCTACGAGCAGTACTTC
>NA|TRBV5-6|once|TRBJ1-2
CASSLGSDGGNLYGYTF
TGTGCCAGCAGCTTGGGCAGCGATGGGGGTAATCTCTATGGCTACACCTTC